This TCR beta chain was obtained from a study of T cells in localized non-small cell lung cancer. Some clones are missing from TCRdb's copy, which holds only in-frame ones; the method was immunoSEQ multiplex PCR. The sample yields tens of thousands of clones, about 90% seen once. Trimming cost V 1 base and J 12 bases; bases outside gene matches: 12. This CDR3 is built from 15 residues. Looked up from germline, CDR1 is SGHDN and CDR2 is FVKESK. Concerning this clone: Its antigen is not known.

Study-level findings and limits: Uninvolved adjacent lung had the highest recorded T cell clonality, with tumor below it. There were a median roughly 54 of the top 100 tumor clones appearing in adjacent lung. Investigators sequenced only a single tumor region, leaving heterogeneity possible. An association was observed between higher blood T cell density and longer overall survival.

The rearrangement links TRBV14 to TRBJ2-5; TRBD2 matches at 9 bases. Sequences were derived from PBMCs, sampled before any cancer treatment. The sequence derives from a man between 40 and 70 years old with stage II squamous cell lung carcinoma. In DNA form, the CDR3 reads TGTGCCAGCAGCCAAGGGGCAGGTAGCGGGAGACCAGAGTACTTC. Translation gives CASSQGAGSGRPEYF.